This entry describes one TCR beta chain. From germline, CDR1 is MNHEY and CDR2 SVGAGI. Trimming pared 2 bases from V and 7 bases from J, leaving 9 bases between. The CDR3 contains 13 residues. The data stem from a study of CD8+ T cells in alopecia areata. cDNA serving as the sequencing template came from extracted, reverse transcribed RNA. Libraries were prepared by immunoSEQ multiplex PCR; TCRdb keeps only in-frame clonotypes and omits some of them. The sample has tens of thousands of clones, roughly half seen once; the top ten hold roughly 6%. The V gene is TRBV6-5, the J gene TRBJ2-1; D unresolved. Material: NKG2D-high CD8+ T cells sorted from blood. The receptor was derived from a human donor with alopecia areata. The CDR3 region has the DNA TGTGCCAGCAGTTACGCCCCCCGGAATGAGCAGTTCTTC. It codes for CASSYAPRNEQFF.